This is a list of T cell receptor beta chains from one sample in a study of blood T cell repertoires in COVID-19. TCRdb's copy holds only in-frame clones and misses some; the assay was immunoSEQ multiplex PCR. The table lists under 350,000 clones, approximately 83% of them singletons. The sequenced sample consisted of peripheral blood. The receptors here all came from an older woman with acute or convalescent COVID-19. The CDR3 runs from the conserved cysteine through the conserved F or W. Each record gives: CDR3 protein, D gene, J gene, V gene. A D gene is named only where the DNA matches it firmly.

CASRAQQGIYGYTF | NA | TRBJ1-2 | TRBV5-1
CASSILTDPNTEAFF | NA | TRBJ1-1 | TRBV19
CAWGPLWPGQGGEKLFF | TRBD1 | TRBJ1-4 | TRBV30
CSSPGAGTQETQYF | NA | TRBJ2-5 | TRBV29-1
CASSWDMRRDYGYTF | NA | TRBJ1-2 | TRBV5-4
CASSSRTGTNTEAFF | TRBD1 | TRBJ1-1 | TRBV7-9
CASSLTGQSGYTF | TRBD1 | TRBJ1-2 | TRBV10-3
CAGTFSAGGGYEQYF | NA | TRBJ2-7 | TRBV6-5
CASSLIRDTGELFF | NA | TRBJ2-2 | TRBV7-2
CASSQGLARSSGNTIYF | NA | TRBJ1-3 | TRBV4-1
CASSLPGEPDTQYF | NA | TRBJ2-3 | TRBV5-1
CAWSLDRRQYGYTF | TRBD1 | TRBJ1-2 | TRBV30
CASSQSCTGHLNTEAFF | NA | TRBJ1-1 | TRBV23-1
CASRTHSRDTQYF | NA | TRBJ2-3 | TRBV2
CASSQDFRDEQFF | NA | TRBJ2-1 | TRBV4-2
CSVNIPGADVQFF | NA | TRBJ2-1 | TRBV29-1